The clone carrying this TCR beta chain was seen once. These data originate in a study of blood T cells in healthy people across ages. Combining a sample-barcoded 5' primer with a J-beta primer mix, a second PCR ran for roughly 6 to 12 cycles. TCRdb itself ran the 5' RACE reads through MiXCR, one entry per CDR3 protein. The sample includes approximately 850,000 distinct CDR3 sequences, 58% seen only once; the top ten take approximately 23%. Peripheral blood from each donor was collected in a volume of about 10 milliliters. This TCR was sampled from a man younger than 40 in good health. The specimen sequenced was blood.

CDR3 in amino acids: CASSFRRTGPSYEQYF. The CDR3 coding sequence is TGTGCCAGCAGCTTCAGAAGGACAGGGCCCTCCTACGAGCAGTACTTC. V is TRBV11-2 and J is TRBJ2-7; 8 nucleotides align to TRBD1. CDR3 length: 16 residues. CDR1 is SGHAT, CDR2 FQNNGV, per germline. With V trimmed by 3 bases and J by 0 bases, 7 bases remained unmatched.